The 22 T cell receptor beta chains in this list originate from one sample, sequenced in a study of Ad26.COV2.S vaccination and SARS-CoV-2 variants. Treatment of the sample: around 19 received Ad26.COV2.S at low or high dose, single or two shots; about 5 received placebo; per-sample allocation not given. Sampling occurred on day 63 after the first vaccine or placebo injection. Profiling relied on immunoSEQ multiplex PCR, and the TCRdb table lists in-frame clones only, not all of them. The sample has some 520,000 clones, approximately 88% seen once. The input for sequencing was peripheral blood, taken in a trial of Ad26.COV2.S vaccine versus placebo. The source is a person aged 18-65 years who received the Ad26.COV2.S COVID-19 vaccine or a placebo.

The chain employs TRBV6-1 and TRBJ2-1, with D tentatively TRBD2 (6 bases). This CDR3 is built from 15 residues. Germline V lookup: CDR1 MNHNS, CDR2 SASEGT. Trimming left V 3 bases short and J 4 bases short, with 13 bases between. The CDR3, as DNA: TGTGCCAGCAGTGATCGGCTAGCGCCATACAATGAGCAGTTCTTC. Protein sequence: CASSDRLAPYNEQFF.

V and J are TRBV5-4 and TRBJ1-2; D call uncertain. Germline V lookup: CDR1 SGHNT, CDR2 YYREEE (reference sequence). V was pared by 0 bases and J by 5 bases, with 5 bases between. The CDR3 contains 12 residues. The CDR3 coding sequence is TGTGCCAGCAGCTTGGCCGGGTATGGCTACACCTTC. This translates into CASSLAGYGYTF.

The chain uses TRBV7-2 and TRBJ1-1; D remains unclear. There are 15 residues in the CDR3. Germline CDR1 is SGHTA and CDR2 is FQGNSA. Deletions cut 0 bases from V and 1 base from J, with 9 bases between. The CDR3 reads CASSLAPAGNTEAFF. Written as DNA, the CDR3 is TGTGCCAGCAGCTTAGCTCCCGCTGGGAACACTGAAGCTTTCTTT.

The chain carries TRBV7-9 and TRBJ1-4, with D possibly matching TRBD1 (5 bases). The germline gives CDR1 SEHNR, CDR2 FQNEAQ (reference sequence). The CDR3 spans 13 residues. Trimming took 4 bases from V and 13 from J, leaving 16 bases between them. In nucleotides, the CDR3 is TGTGCCAGCAGCTCCGTGGGGCCCCAAGGACTGTTTTTT. This codes for CASSSVGPQGLFF.

Only one count was recorded for this clone. The V and J genes are TRBV9 and TRBJ1-1; tentatively, D is TRBD1 (6 bases). Germline V CDR1 and CDR2: SGDLS, YYNGEE. The ends were cut back, 3 bases at V and 0 bases at J, with 12 bases in the middle. The CDR3 spans 15 residues. Here the CDR3 reads CASSGRGGMNTEAFF. The CDR3, as DNA: TGTGCCAGCAGCGGTCGGGGGGGCATGAACACTGAAGCTTTCTTT.

On this clone itself: Other DNA sequences within the sample encode an identical CDR3. The genes are TRBV29-1 and TRBJ2-7; D may correspond to TRBD1 or TRBD2 (5 bases each). With 5 bases removed from V and 0 bases from J, the gap between germline ends came to 8 bases. This CDR3 contains 12 residues. Germline CDR1 and CDR2: SQVTM and ANQGSEA. CDR3 sequence (DNA): TGCAGCGTTACCGGGACCTCCTACGAGCAGTACTTC. Amino acid sequence: CSVTGTSYEQYF.

J is TRBJ1-2 and V is TRBV19, with D possibly TRBD1 on 5 matching bases. V lost 3 bases and J lost 2, with 13 bases in between. The CDR3 is 15 amino acids. Looked up from germline, CDR1 is LNHDA and CDR2 is SQIVND (reference sequence). CDR3: CASSMALGQNYGYTF. The CDR3 DNA reads TGTGCCAGTAGTATGGCTCTAGGACAAAACTATGGCTACACCTTC.

The chain links TRBV28 to TRBJ2-1; no clear D gene. This CDR3 has 12 amino acids. Germline-derived CDR1 and CDR2 are MDHEN and SYDVKM. Trimming removed 4 bases at V and 11 bases at J, with 12 bases between. The CDR3 DNA follows: TGTGCCAGCAGTTACTCTAATAGGAAGCAGTTCTTC. Its protein product is CASSYSNRKQFF.

This chain joins TRBV5-1 and TRBJ2-7; D remains ambiguous. V lost 0 bases to trimming and J lost 4 bases, with 11 bases between them. The germline gives CDR1 SGHRS, CDR2 YFSETQ. The CDR3 covers 14 residues. CDR3: CASSLGAPGYEQYF. In nucleotides, the CDR3 is TGCGCCAGCAGCTTGGGGGCGCCCGGATACGAGCAGTACTTC.

This clone was seen only once. This rearrangement joins TRBV18 to TRBJ2-3; 9 positions match TRBD2. The V segment lost 0 bases and the J segment 7 bases; nucleotides outside the gene matches: 8. This CDR3 is 16 amino acids long. Germline values: CDR1 KGHSH, CDR2 LQKENI. The CDR3 nucleotides are TGTGCCAGCTCACCACCGATAGCGGGGGATGTGTATACGCAGTATTTT. It encodes CASSPPIAGDVYTQYF.

The chain links TRBV10-3 to TRBJ1-1, with a weak D call TRBD1 (5 bases). In germline, CDR1 is ENHRY, CDR2 SYGVKD. This CDR3 has 19 amino acids. V shed 2 bases and J shed 4 bases, with 26 bases lying between them. CDR3 bases: TGTGCCATCAGTGAGGACTCGTTTGTCGTGCCTCGGGGGGGCACTGAAGCTTTCTTT. This codes for CAISEDSFVVPRGGTEAFF.

This rearrangement joins TRBV6-1 to TRBJ1-5; D possibly corresponds to TRBD1 (6 bases). CDR1 and CDR2 (germline): MNHNS, SASEGT. V shed 3 bases and J shed 10 bases, with 22 bases lying between them. The CDR3 has 16 residues. In nucleotides, the CDR3 is TGTGCCAGCAGTGAGTGGCCCGGTGGGGGCCCCGGACCCCAGCATTTT. As protein: CASSEWPGGGPGPQHF.

This clone was found a few times. Different DNA sequences within this sample yield the same CDR3. The chain carries TRBV30 and TRBJ1-5; D call uncertain. V lost 0 bases, J lost 2 bases, and 5 bases lay in between. Per germline, CDR1 GTSNPN and CDR2 SVGIG (reference sequence). This CDR3 region has 13 residues. CDR3 nucleotide sequence: TGTGCCTGGAGTGTTAGGGGCAATCAGCCCCAGCATTTT. Translating it yields CAWSVRGNQPQHF.

Note on this clone: Other DNA sequences in the sample encode the same CDR3. The chain has TRBV12-3 or TRBV12-4 and TRBJ1-5; D unclear. The CDR3 runs to 13 residues. Between the trimmed V and J ends, which lost 1 base and 6 bases, there was a span of 7 bases. The CDR3 nucleotides are TGTGCCAGCAGTTTAGGGCAGATTCAGCCCCAGCATTTT. This encodes CASSLGQIQPQHF.

The CDR3 loop is CAWSAGVGANVLTF. The CDR3 nucleotides are TGTGCCTGGAGTGCGGGGGTCGGGGCCAACGTCCTGACTTTC. This rearrangement joins TRBV30 to TRBJ2-6; perhaps TRBD2 as D (6 bases). Germline-derived CDR1 and CDR2 are GTSNPN and SVGIG (reference sequence). V was shortened by 1 base and J by 4 bases, with 8 bases between the two germline ends. The length of the CDR3 is 14 residues.

On this clone itself: Just one base apart from a much larger clone, this may be a read error. Other DNA sequences in this specimen translate into the identical CDR3. The chain links TRBV3-1 (or the pseudogene TRBV3-2) to TRBJ1-1; D is possibly TRBD1 (6 bases). CDR1 LGHDT and CDR2 YNNKEL come from the germline V gene (reference sequence). This CDR3 is built from 13 residues. The V end lost 4 bases, the J end lost 1 base, and 7 bases lay between the germline ends. CDR3 region: CASSPTGNTEAFF. The CDR3 nucleotides are TGTGCCAGCAGCCCGACAGGGAACACTGAAGCTTTCTTT.

The chain has TRBV29-1 and TRBJ2-2; TRBD1 matches at 7 bases. CDR3 length equals 13 residues. Per the germline V gene, CDR1 is SQVTM and CDR2 is ANQGSEA. The junction had 1 base not matched to a gene; V was cut back by 4 bases and J by 2 bases. CDR3 in amino acids: CSVGDRNTGELFF. The CDR3 DNA reads as TGCAGCGTTGGGGACAGAAACACCGGGGAGCTGTTTTTT.

The chain combines TRBV29-1 with TRBJ2-7, with D unclear. The CDR3 is 12 amino acids. Germline CDR1 is SQVTM and CDR2 is ANQGSEA. V was clipped by 4 bases and J by 4 bases, with 11 bases between them. The CDR3, as DNA: TGCAGCGTTGTGTTTGCCGATTACGAGCAGTACTTC. Translated: CSVVFADYEQYF.

The chain is built from TRBV29-1 and TRBJ2-1; D may be TRBD2 (5 bases). Trimming removed 6 bases from V and 7 bases from J, with 13 bases in between. The CDR3 is 12 residues long. Germline CDR1 is SQVTM and CDR2 is ANQGSEA. CDR3: CSVTTGVNEQFF. CDR3 coding DNA: TGCAGCGTGACAACCGGGGTTAATGAGCAGTTCTTC.

The chain combines TRBV2 with TRBJ2-7; either TRBD1 or TRBD2 may fit D (6 bases each). The CDR3 has 15 amino acids. Trimming left V 7 bases short and J 4 bases short, with 20 bases between. Looked up from germline, CDR1 is SNHLY and CDR2 is FYNNEI. CDR3 sequence (DNA): TGTGCCAGCACCCGAGGACGGGGGACATCGTACGAGCAGTACTTC. This encodes CASTRGRGTSYEQYF.

The CDR3 nucleotides are TGTGCCAGCAGCGGACGACTAGCGGCAGGCACAGATACGCAGTATTTT. Protein sequence: CASSGRLAAGTDTQYF. V is TRBV7-9 and J is TRBJ2-3; 9 nucleotides line up with TRBD2. The CDR3 runs to 16 residues. Germline CDR1 is SEHNR and CDR2 is FQNEAQ (reference sequence). J was trimmed by 1 base and V by 5 bases; bases with no gene match: 7.

The J gene is TRBJ2-7, the V gene TRBV29-1; the D is unclear. Trimming left V 4 bases short and J 2 bases short, with 9 bases between. The CDR3 runs 12 residues. The V gene's germline CDR1 is SQVTM and CDR2 ANQGSEA. This CDR3 reads CSVAIGTYEQYF. The CDR3 nucleotides are TGCAGCGTTGCCATCGGAACCTACGAGCAGTACTTC.